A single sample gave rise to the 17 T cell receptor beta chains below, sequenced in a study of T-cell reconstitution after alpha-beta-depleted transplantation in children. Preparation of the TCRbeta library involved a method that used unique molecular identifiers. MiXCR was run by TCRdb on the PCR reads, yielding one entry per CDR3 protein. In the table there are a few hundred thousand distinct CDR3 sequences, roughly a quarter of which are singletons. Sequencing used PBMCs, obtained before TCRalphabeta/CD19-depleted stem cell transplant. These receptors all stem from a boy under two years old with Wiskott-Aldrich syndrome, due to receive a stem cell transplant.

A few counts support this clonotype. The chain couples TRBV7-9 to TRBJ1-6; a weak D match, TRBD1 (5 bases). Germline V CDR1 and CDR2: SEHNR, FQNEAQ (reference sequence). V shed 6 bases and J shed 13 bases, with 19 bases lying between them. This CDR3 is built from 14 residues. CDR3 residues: CASRGDGRPGPLHF. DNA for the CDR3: TGTGCCAGCAGGGGGGACGGTCGACCCGGTCCCCTCCACTTT.

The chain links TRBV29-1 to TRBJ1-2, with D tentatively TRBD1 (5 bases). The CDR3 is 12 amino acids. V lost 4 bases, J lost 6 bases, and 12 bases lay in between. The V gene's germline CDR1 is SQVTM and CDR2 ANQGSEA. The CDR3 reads CSVAFTGHGYTF. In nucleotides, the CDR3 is TGCAGCGTTGCTTTTACAGGCCATGGCTACACCTTC. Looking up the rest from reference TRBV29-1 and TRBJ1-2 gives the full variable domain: SAVISQKPSRDICQRGTSLTIQCQVDSQVTMMFWYRQQPGQSLTLIATANQGSEATYESGFVIDKFPISRPNLTFSTLTVSNMSPEDSSIYLCSVAFTGHGYTFGSGTRLTVV.

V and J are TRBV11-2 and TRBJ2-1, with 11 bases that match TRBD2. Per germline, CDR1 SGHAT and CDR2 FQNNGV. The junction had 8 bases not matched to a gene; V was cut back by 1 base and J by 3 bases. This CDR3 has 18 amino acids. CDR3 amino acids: CASSLVRLAGGHYNEQFF. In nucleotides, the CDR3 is TGTGCCAGCAGCTTAGTTAGGCTAGCGGGAGGTCACTACAATGAGCAGTTCTTC.

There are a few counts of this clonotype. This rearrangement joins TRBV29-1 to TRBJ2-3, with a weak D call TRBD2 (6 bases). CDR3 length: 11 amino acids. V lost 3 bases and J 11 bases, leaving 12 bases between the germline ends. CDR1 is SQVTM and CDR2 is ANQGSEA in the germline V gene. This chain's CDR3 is CSVDRTEGQYF. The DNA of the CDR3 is TGCAGCGTTGACAGGACGGAGGGGCAGTATTTT.

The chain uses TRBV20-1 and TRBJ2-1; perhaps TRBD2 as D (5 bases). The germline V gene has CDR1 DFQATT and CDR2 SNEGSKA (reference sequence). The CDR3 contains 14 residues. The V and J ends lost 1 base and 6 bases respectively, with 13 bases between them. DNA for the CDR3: TGCAGTGCTAGAGGCCGACTCGGACTCAATGAGCAGTTCTTC. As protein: CSARGRLGLNEQFF.

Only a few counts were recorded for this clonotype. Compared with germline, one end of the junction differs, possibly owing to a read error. The DNA for the CDR3 is TGTGCCAGCAGTAACCGGGACAGACCACAGGACTTC. Its protein product is CASSNRDRPQDF. The gene calls are TRBV6-5 and TRBJ2-5, with 7 nucleotides matching TRBD1. Germline lookup yields CDR1 MNHEY and CDR2 SVGAGI. CDR3 length: 12 residues.

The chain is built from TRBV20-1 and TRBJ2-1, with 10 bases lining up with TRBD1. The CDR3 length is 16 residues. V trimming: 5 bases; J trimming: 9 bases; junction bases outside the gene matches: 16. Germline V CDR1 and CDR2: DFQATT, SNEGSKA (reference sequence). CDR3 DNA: TGCAGTGCTCCCCTTCCGTGGGGACAGGGGTTCGGTGAGCAGTTCTTC. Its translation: CSAPLPWGQGFGEQFF.

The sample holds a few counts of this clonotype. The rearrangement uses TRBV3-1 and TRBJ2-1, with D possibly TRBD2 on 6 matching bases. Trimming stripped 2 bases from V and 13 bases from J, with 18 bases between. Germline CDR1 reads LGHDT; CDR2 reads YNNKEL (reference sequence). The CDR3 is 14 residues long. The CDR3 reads CASSQFGAGPGQFF. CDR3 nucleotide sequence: TGTGCCAGCAGCCAATTCGGTGCGGGGCCCGGACAGTTCTTC.

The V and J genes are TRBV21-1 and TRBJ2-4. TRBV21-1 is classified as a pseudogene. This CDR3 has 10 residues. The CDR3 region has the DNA TGTGCCAGCAGCAAAGATCACGGGTACTTC. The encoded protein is CASSKDHGYF.

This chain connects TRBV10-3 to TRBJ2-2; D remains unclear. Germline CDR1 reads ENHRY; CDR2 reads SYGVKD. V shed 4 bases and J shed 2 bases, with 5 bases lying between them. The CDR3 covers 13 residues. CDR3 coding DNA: TGTGCCATCAGTGGGGTCAACACCGGGGAGCTGTTTTTT. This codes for CAISGVNTGELFF.

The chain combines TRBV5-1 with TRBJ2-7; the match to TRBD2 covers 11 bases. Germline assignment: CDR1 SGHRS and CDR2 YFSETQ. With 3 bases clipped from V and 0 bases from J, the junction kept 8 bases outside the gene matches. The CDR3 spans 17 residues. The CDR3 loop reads CASSWGTSGGSSYEQYF. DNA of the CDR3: TGCGCCAGCAGCTGGGGGACTAGCGGAGGGAGCTCCTACGAGCAGTACTTC.

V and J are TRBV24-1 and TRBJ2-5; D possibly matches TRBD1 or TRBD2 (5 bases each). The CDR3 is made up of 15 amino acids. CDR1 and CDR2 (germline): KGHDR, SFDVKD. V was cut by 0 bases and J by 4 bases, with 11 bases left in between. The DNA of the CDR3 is TGTGCCACCAGTGATTTGAGGGACCTGGGAGAGACCCAGTACTTC. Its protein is CATSDLRDLGETQYF.

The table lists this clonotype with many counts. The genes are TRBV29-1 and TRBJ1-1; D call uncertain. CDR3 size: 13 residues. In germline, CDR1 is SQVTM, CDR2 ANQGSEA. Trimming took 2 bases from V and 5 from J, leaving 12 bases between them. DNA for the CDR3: TGCAGCGTTGAAAGCGGAGGGAGGACTGAAGCTTTCTTT. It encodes CSVESGGRTEAFF.

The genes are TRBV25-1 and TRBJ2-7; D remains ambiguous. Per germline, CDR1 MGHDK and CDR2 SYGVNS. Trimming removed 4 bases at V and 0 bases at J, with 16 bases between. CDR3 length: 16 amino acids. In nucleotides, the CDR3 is TGTGCCAGCAGTGGACCCCTTCTCCGGAGCTCCTACGAGCAGTACTTC. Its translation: CASSGPLLRSSYEQYF.

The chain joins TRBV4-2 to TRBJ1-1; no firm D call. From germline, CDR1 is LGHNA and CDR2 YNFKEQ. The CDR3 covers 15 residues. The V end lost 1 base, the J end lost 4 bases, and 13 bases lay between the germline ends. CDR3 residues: CASSQVVPETTEAFF. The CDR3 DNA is TGTGCCAGCAGCCAAGTGGTTCCGGAGACCACTGAAGCTTTCTTT.

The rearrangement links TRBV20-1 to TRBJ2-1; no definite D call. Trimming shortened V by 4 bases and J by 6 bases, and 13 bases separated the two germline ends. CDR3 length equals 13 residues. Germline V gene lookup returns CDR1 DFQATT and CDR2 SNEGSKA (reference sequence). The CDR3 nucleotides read TGCAGTGCTATTTTTGGTTCGGGCAATGAGCAGTTCTTC. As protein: CSAIFGSGNEQFF.

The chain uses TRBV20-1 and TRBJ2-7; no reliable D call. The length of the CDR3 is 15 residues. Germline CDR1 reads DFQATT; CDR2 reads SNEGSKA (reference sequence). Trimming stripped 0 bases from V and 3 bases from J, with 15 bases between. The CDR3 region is CSARDMARANYEQYF. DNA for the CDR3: TGCAGTGCTAGAGATATGGCTAGAGCCAACTACGAGCAGTACTTC.